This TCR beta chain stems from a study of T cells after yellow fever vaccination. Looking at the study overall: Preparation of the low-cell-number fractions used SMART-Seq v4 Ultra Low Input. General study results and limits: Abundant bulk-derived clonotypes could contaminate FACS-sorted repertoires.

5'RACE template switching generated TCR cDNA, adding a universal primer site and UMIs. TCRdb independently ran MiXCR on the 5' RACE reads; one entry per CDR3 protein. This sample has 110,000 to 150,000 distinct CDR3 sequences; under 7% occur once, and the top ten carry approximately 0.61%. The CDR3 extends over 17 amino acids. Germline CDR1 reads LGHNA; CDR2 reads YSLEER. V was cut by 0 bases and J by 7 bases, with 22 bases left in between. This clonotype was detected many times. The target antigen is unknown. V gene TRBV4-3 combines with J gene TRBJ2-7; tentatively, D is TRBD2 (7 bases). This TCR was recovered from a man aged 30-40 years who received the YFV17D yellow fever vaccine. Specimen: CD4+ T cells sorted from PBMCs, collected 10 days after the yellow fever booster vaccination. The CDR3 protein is CASSQDPGGAAFFEQYF. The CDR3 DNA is TGCGCCAGCAGCCAAGATCCGGGGGGCGCCGCCTTTTTTGAGCAGTACTTC.